The rows below give T cell receptor beta chains drawn from one sample of a study of blood T cell repertoires in COVID-19. Profiling relied on immunoSEQ multiplex PCR, and the TCRdb table lists in-frame clones only, not all of them. The table records more than 90,000 clones, roughly 87% of them present only once. The sequenced material came from peripheral blood. All receptors come from an elderly man with acute or convalescent COVID-19. The CDR3 runs from the conserved cysteine through the conserved F or W. The order of the fields is V gene, J gene, D gene, clone size, CDR3 protein, CDR3 DNA. A D gene is named only where the DNA matches it firmly. For some rows the clone size is stated as once, few or many, or as a class when expanded; others skip it.

v_call: TRBV5-1; j_call: TRBJ2-5; d_call: TRBD2; clone_size: once; cdr3_aa: CASSPTTSGQETQYF; cdr3_nt: TGCGCCAGCAGCCCCACGACTAGCGGCCAAGAGACCCAGTACTTC
v_call: TRBV9; j_call: TRBJ2-7; d_call: TRBD1; clone_size: few; cdr3_aa: CASSTSSPGQKGYEQYF; cdr3_nt: TGTGCCAGCAGCACAAGCTCTCCGGGACAGAAAGGATACGAGCAGTACTTC
v_call: TRBV7-9; j_call: TRBJ1-6; d_call: TRBD1; clone_size: .; cdr3_aa: CASSSGQGAIRPPLHF; cdr3_nt: TGTGCCAGCAGTTCTGGACAGGGGGCAATCCGCCCACCCCTCCACTTT
v_call: TRBV7-2; j_call: TRBJ1-6; d_call: .; clone_size: .; cdr3_aa: CASSLPELDYNSPLHF; cdr3_nt: TGTGCCAGCAGCCTCCCCGAGTTAGACTATAATTCACCCCTCCACTTT
v_call: TRBV7-9; j_call: TRBJ1-3; d_call: TRBD1; clone_size: .; cdr3_aa: CASSPGQGRAGNTIYF; cdr3_nt: TGTGCCAGCAGCCCCGGACAGGGACGGGCTGGAAACACCATATATTTT
v_call: TRBV7-6; j_call: TRBJ2-5; d_call: TRBD1; clone_size: .; cdr3_aa: CASSSGQDVRETQYF; cdr3_nt: TGTGCCAGCAGCTCGGGACAGGACGTACGAGAGACCCAGTACTTC
v_call: TRBV28; j_call: TRBJ1-3; d_call: .; clone_size: medium-sized; cdr3_aa: CASSLGHRSGNTIYF; cdr3_nt: TGTGCCAGCAGTTTAGGGCACCGCTCTGGAAACACCATATATTTT
v_call: TRBV19; j_call: TRBJ1-6; d_call: TRBD1; clone_size: .; cdr3_aa: CASEGQANSPLHF; cdr3_nt: TGTGCCAGCGAGGGACAGGCAAATTCACCCCTCCACTTT
v_call: TRBV7-2; j_call: TRBJ1-3; d_call: TRBD1; clone_size: .; cdr3_aa: CASSPQGGSGNTIYF; cdr3_nt: TGTGCCAGCAGCCCACAGGGGGGCTCTGGAAACACCATATATTTT
v_call: TRBV5-5; j_call: TRBJ2-7; d_call: .; clone_size: few; cdr3_aa: CASSLTGTTSYEQYF; cdr3_nt: TGTGCCAGCAGCTTAACCGGGACAACCTCCTACGAGCAGTACTTC
v_call: TRBV10-1; j_call: TRBJ2-7; d_call: .; clone_size: .; cdr3_aa: CASSEKQNYEQYF; cdr3_nt: TGCGCCAGCAGTGAGAAACAGAACTACGAGCAGTACTTC
v_call: TRBV2; j_call: TRBJ2-1; d_call: .; clone_size: .; cdr3_aa: CASSVQGLGSNEQFF; cdr3_nt: TGTGCCAGCAGTGTTCAGGGTCTAGGGTCCAATGAGCAGTTCTTC
v_call: TRBV6-6; j_call: TRBJ2-7; d_call: TRBD1; clone_size: .; cdr3_aa: CASSYRDSNYEQYF; cdr3_nt: TGTGCCAGCAGTTACCGGGACAGCAACTACGAGCAGTACTTC
v_call: TRBV7-2; j_call: TRBJ2-5; d_call: .; clone_size: .; cdr3_aa: CASRGSAETQYF; cdr3_nt: TGTGCCAGCAGGGGGAGTGCGGAGACCCAGTACTTC
v_call: TRBV27; j_call: TRBJ2-5; d_call: .; clone_size: .; cdr3_aa: CASSLLGGETQYF; cdr3_nt: TGTGCCAGCAGTTTATTGGGGGGAGAGACCCAGTACTTC
v_call: TRBV7-9; j_call: TRBJ2-6; d_call: TRBD1; clone_size: .; cdr3_aa: CASSRPTGSGANVLTF; cdr3_nt: TGTGCCAGCAGCCGCCCGACAGGGTCCGGGGCCAACGTCCTGACTTTC
v_call: TRBV5-5; j_call: TRBJ1-1; d_call: .; clone_size: .; cdr3_aa: CASSLALTGVAGEAFF; cdr3_nt: TGTGCCAGCAGCTTGGCACTAACGGGCGTAGCAGGGGAAGCTTTCTTT
v_call: TRBV6-5; j_call: TRBJ1-1; d_call: .; clone_size: few; cdr3_aa: CASSYEGDTEAFF; cdr3_nt: TGTGCCAGCAGTTACGAGGGGGACACTGAAGCTTTCTTT